The clone carrying this TCR beta chain was detected a few times. The antigen is undetermined. Using immunoSEQ multiplex PCR, the repertoire was profiled, and TCRdb retains in-frame clones only, with some absent. Here the sample spans around 65,000 clones, around four fifths being singletons. This sample was included in a study of OX40 agonist ivuxolimab in advanced cancers. Deletions cut 2 bases from V and 1 base from J, with 8 bases between. Germline V CDR1 and CDR2: KGHSH, LQKENI. The CDR3 runs 14 residues. Study-level findings and limits: In a subset of nonresponders, normalized T-cell clonal expansion was also low. CD4+ T cells averaged fewer expanded clones than CD8+ T cells.

This TCR derives from an adult with an advanced solid tumor such as melanoma, head and neck, liver or kidney cancer. V is TRBV18 and J is TRBJ2-5; D is unresolved. This material consisted of CD4+ or CD8+ T cells sorted from blood, taken in a trial of the OX40 agonist ivuxolimab. The CDR3 reads CASSPSGLQETQYF. CDR3 bases: TGTGCCAGCTCACCATCAGGCCTCCAAGAGACCCAGTACTTC.